This T cell receptor beta chain was captured in a study of T cell changes during pregnancy in multiple sclerosis. Sequenced by immunoSEQ multiplex PCR; TCRdb stores in-frame clones only, minus some. The repertoire consists of 60,000 to 75,000 clones, with 80% to 95% occurring once and the leading ten covering less than 2%. This CDR3 is built from 17 residues. CDR1 is SNHLY and CDR2 is FYNNEI in the germline V gene. Deletions cut 2 bases from V and 0 bases from J, with 14 bases between. The source material was peripheral blood, sampled in the second trimester of pregnancy. The gene calls are TRBV2 and TRBJ2-1, with TRBD1 as a possible D gene (5 bases). The TCR sequence derives from a female donor with multiple sclerosis, enrolled in a pregnancy study. CDR3 protein: CASSEQDMIGSYNEQFF. The DNA of the CDR3 is TGTGCCAGCAGTGAACAGGACATGATAGGCTCCTACAATGAGCAGTTCTTC.